The next 32 T cell receptor beta chains were all read from a single sample in a study of spatial heterogeneity in lung cancer. Via MiXCR, TCRdb re-called the 5' RACE reads, giving one row per CDR3 protein. The sample lists about 35,000 distinct CDR3 sequences; under 4% were seen once. The time point here: sample taken at primary tumor resection. The source was normal lung tissue next to the tumor, collected at surgery. These receptors were taken from a male donor with early-stage non-small cell lung cancer.

In its sample, this clonotype was seen many times. The chain has TRBV5-1 and TRBJ2-7; TRBD1 agrees at 8 bases. CDR3 length: 13 amino acids. Germline CDR1 and CDR2: SGHRS and YFSETQ. V shed 4 bases and J 5 bases; nucleotides not matched to a gene: 5. The CDR3 reads CASSPGQGHEQYF. As DNA, the CDR3 is TGCGCCAGCAGCCCCGGACAGGGTCACGAGCAGTACTTC. Using reference TRBV5-1 and TRBJ2-7 for the parts outside the CDR3, the full variable domain is KAGVTQTPRYLIKTRGQQVTLSCSPISGHRSVSWYQQTPGQGLQFLFEYFSETQRNKGNFPGRFSGRQFSNSRSEMNVSTLELGDSALYLCASSPGQGHEQYFGPGTRLTVT.

Ten or more counts support this clonotype. V usage is TRBV11-2 and J usage is TRBJ2-1; D call uncertain. CDR1 is SGHAT, CDR2 FQNNGV, per germline. The V end lost 1 base, the J end lost 5 bases, and 9 bases lay between the germline ends. CDR3 length: 14 residues. The CDR3 reads CASSLASPNNEQFF. The CDR3 DNA is TGTGCCAGCAGCTTAGCTTCCCCGAACAATGAGCAGTTCTTC.

Ten or more counts support this clonotype. CDR3 loop: CASSHHRDRLADTQYF. The DNA for the CDR3 is TGTGCCAGCAGCCACCACAGGGACAGGCTCGCAGATACGCAGTATTTT. This chain joins TRBV14 and TRBJ2-3, with TRBD1 matching over 8 bases. The CDR3 is 16 amino acids. Trimming cost V 3 bases and J 4 bases; bases outside gene matches: 9. The V gene's germline CDR1 is SGHDN and CDR2 FVKESK.

This clonotype has a count of ten or more. The genes are TRBV6-5 and TRBJ2-7; D is ambiguous. This CDR3 comprises 11 residues. CDR1 is MNHEY and CDR2 is SVGAGI in the germline V gene. Trimming removed 11 bases from V and 2 bases from J, with 10 bases in between. CDR3 sequence reads: CASSQAYEQYF. The DNA of the CDR3 is TGTGCCTCCAGTCAAGCCTACGAGCAGTACTTC.

This clonotype was counted at least ten times. The chain joins TRBV7-2 to TRBJ1-2, with D unclear. The CDR3 consists of 14 residues. Trimming pared 3 bases from V and 3 bases from J, leaving 11 bases between. Germline V CDR1 and CDR2: SGHTA, FQGNSA. Written as DNA, the CDR3 is TGTGCCAGCAGCTTGGAGTCCTACCACTATGGCTACACCTTC. Translation: CASSLESYHYGYTF.

The chain uses TRBV7-3 and TRBJ2-1, with TRBD2 matching 13 bases. The V gene's germline CDR1 is SGHTA and CDR2 FQGTGA. The junction had 6 bases not matched to a gene; V was cut back by 3 bases and J by 10 bases. The CDR3 totals 15 residues. The CDR3 nucleotides read TGTGCCAGCAGCTTGTCCAGGACTAGCGGGAGAGAGCAGTTCTTC. As protein: CASSLSRTSGREQFF.

This clonotype was picked up many times. This sequence joins TRBV4-1 and TRBJ2-7; 12 bases align to TRBD2. CDR3 length: 15 residues. V lost 3 bases to trimming and J lost 4 bases; unmatched junction nucleotides: 4. Germline CDR1 and CDR2: MGHRA and YSYEKL. The CDR3 bases are TGCGCCAGCAGCCACCGACTAGCGGGAGTGTACGAGCAGTACTTC. This encodes CASSHRLAGVYEQYF.

This clonotype was detected many times. The V call is TRBV5-1, the J call TRBJ1-6; D is unclear. Germline V CDR1 and CDR2: SGHRS, YFSETQ. The ends were cut back, 0 bases at V and 9 bases at J, with 13 bases in the middle. The length of the CDR3 is 15 residues. CDR3 sequence reads: CASSLGPLQGSPLHF. DNA of the CDR3: TGCGCCAGCAGCTTGGGGCCGCTCCAAGGTTCACCCCTCCACTTT.

This chain uses TRBV6-6 with TRBJ2-7, with 7 bases lining up with TRBD1. This CDR3 is built from 16 residues. Germline values: CDR1 MNHNY, CDR2 SVGAGI (reference sequence). Trimming took 7 bases from V and 5 from J; bases not matched to a gene: 17. This CDR3 is CASTLLSPGQTHEQYF. CDR3 DNA sequence: TGTGCCAGCACCTTACTAAGCCCGGGACAGACCCACGAGCAGTACTTC.

There are many counts of this clonotype. This sequence joins TRBV10-2 and TRBJ1-1; D is possibly TRBD1 (6 bases). Germline values: CDR1 WSHSY, CDR2 SAAADI. The CDR3 length is 12 residues. Trimming removed 6 bases at V and 6 bases at J, with 11 bases between. CDR3 sequence (DNA): TGCGCCAGCAGGGGACAACTCTCTGAAGCTTTCTTT. This sequence encodes CASRGQLSEAFF.

This clonotype has ten or more counts. The genes are TRBV29-1 and TRBJ1-5; 7 bases map to TRBD1. Germline values: CDR1 SQVTM, CDR2 ANQGSEA. This CDR3 contains 13 residues. Trimming took 6 bases from V and 5 from J; bases not matched to a gene: 7. The CDR3 here is CSVTTGDHQPQHF. DNA of the CDR3: TGCAGCGTGACTACAGGGGATCATCAGCCCCAGCATTTT.

This clonotype was counted at least ten times. The chain carries TRBV2 and TRBJ2-7; 10 bases align to TRBD1. The CDR3 loop spans 15 amino acids. Per germline, CDR1 SNHLY and CDR2 FYNNEI. The ends lost 6 bases at V and 4 bases at J; junction bases unmatched: 9. CDR3 sequence (DNA): TGTGCCAGCAGAGTGGACAGGGGGTTAACTTACGAGCAGTACTTC. This translates into CASRVDRGLTYEQYF.

In its sample, this clonotype was seen many times. This sequence joins TRBV18 and TRBJ2-3; 10 bases are shared with TRBD2. V shed 3 bases, J shed 3 bases, and the junction held 3 bases outside the gene matches. This CDR3 comprises 15 residues. Germline V CDR1 and CDR2: KGHSH, LQKENI. Written as DNA, the CDR3 is TGTGCCAGCTCACCTCAGACTAGCGGGACAGATACGCAGTATTTT. The encoded protein is CASSPQTSGTDTQYF. The variable domain in full, completed from reference TRBV18 and TRBJ2-3, reads NAGVMQNPRHLVRRRGQEARLRCSPMKGHSHVYWYRQLPEEGLKFMVYLQKENIIDESGMPKERFSAEFPKEGPSILRIQQVVRGDSAAYFCASSPQTSGTDTQYFGPGTRLTVL.

This clonotype was counted at least ten times. The CDR3 spells CASGGGNSGNTIYF. For the CDR3, the DNA is TGTGCCAGCGGAGGGGGCAACTCTGGAAACACCATATATTTT. The V gene is TRBV9, the J gene TRBJ1-3, with 7 positions matching TRBD1. Trimming removed 7 bases from V and 0 bases from J; junction bases left unmatched: 4. This CDR3 has 14 amino acids. Germline V gene lookup returns CDR1 SGDLS and CDR2 YYNGEE.

This clonotype was picked up many times. The V gene is TRBV15, the J gene TRBJ1-3, with D hard to call. V was shortened by 0 bases and J by 0 bases, with 9 bases between the two germline ends. CDR3 length: 16 residues. The germline gives CDR1 LNHNV, CDR2 YYDKDF (reference sequence). In nucleotides, the CDR3 is TGTGCCACCAGCAGAGATCCCGGACGCTCTGGAAACACCATATATTTT. Translation: CATSRDPGRSGNTIYF. Full variable domain (remainder filled in from reference TRBV15 and TRBJ1-3): DAMVIQNPRYQVTQFGKPVTLSCSQTLNHNVMYWYQQKSSQAPKLLFHYYDKDFNNEADTPDNFQSRRPNTSFCFLDIRSPGLGDTAMYLCATSRDPGRSGNTIYFGEGSWLTVV.

This clonotype was seen repeatedly, ten times or more. The chain recombines TRBV28 with TRBJ2-3; D remains ambiguous. V was cut by 2 bases and J by 7 bases, with 4 bases left in between. The CDR3 totals 11 residues. In germline, CDR1 is MDHEN, CDR2 SYDVKM. CDR3 DNA sequence: TGTGCCAGCAGTTTAAGGTATACGCAGTATTTT. It translates to CASSLRYTQYF.

This clonotype was counted many times. This chain uses TRBV20-1 with TRBJ2-7; D gene ambiguous. CDR3 length equals 11 residues. The V and J ends lost 6 bases and 0 bases respectively, with 6 bases between them. CDR1 and CDR2 from the germline V gene are DFQATT and SNEGSKA (reference sequence). The CDR3 loop reads CSASNSYEQYF. DNA of the CDR3: TGCAGTGCCAGCAACTCCTACGAGCAGTACTTC.

This clonotype showed up many times. J is TRBJ2-4 and V is TRBV2; D gene uncertain. Germline V CDR1 and CDR2: SNHLY, FYNNEI. V dropped 2 bases and J dropped 0 bases, with 11 bases sitting between them. The CDR3 loop spans 16 amino acids. In DNA, the CDR3 is TGTGCCAGCAGTGAATTTCAGAGAATAGCCAAAAACATTCAGTACTTC. Translating gives CASSEFQRIAKNIQYF.

Many counts were recorded for this clonotype. The rearrangement uses TRBV28 and TRBJ2-5, with D maybe TRBD1 (5 bases). V was cut by 1 base and J by 4 bases, with 16 bases left in between. This CDR3 has 16 residues. Germline V CDR1 and CDR2: MDHEN, SYDVKM. The CDR3: CASSLSYGAARETQYF. Written as DNA, the CDR3 is TGTGCCAGCAGTTTATCGTATGGGGCGGCCCGAGAGACCCAGTACTTC.

Only a few counts were recorded for this clonotype. The rearrangement joins TRBV20-1 to TRBJ2-5; a possible D gene is TRBD2 (6 bases). Germline V lookup: CDR1 DFQATT, CDR2 SNEGSKA (reference sequence). This CDR3 spans 13 amino acids. V lost 0 bases, J lost 6 bases, and 11 bases lay in between. In nucleotides, the CDR3 is TGCAGTGCTAGAGATGGAGGGGTGAAGACCCAGTACTTC. This sequence encodes CSARDGGVKTQYF.

Many counts were recorded for this clonotype. The chain links TRBV5-4 to TRBJ1-2, with D possibly matching TRBD1 (6 bases). Germline V gene data show CDR1 as SGHNT and CDR2 as YYREEE (reference sequence). The CDR3 loop spans 13 amino acids. V shed 3 bases and J shed 7 bases, with 13 bases lying between them. The CDR3 reads CASSSTGTFGYTF. CDR3 sequence (DNA): TGTGCCAGCAGCTCCACCGGGACATTTGGCTACACCTTC.

At least ten counts were recorded for this clonotype. The chain couples TRBV6-2 or TRBV6-3 to TRBJ2-1, with 7 nucleotides matching TRBD2. Germline V gene lookup returns CDR1 MNHEY and CDR2 SVGEGT. Unmatched junction bases numbered 12, after V lost 6 bases and J lost 7 bases. This CDR3 has 15 amino acids. This CDR3 reads CASSPRDGGGNEQFF. The CDR3 region has the DNA TGTGCCAGCAGCCCAAGGGATGGGGGAGGGAATGAGCAGTTCTTC.

This clonotype was picked up many times. The genes are TRBV10-3 and TRBJ2-1; the D is unclear. Trimming pared 10 bases from V and 7 bases from J, leaving 17 bases between. The CDR3 covers 13 residues. Germline CDR1 is ENHRY and CDR2 is SYGVKD. This CDR3 reads CATTQAVGNEQFF. DNA for the CDR3: TGTGCCACGACGCAGGCGGTTGGAAATGAGCAGTTCTTC.

This clonotype has a count of ten or more. The CDR3 sequence is CSARQGVTEAFF. The CDR3 nucleotides are TGCAGTGCCCGACAGGGAGTCACTGAAGCTTTCTTT. The chain is built from TRBV20-1 and TRBJ1-1, with TRBD1 matching over 7 bases. The CDR3 consists of 12 residues. Looked up from germline, CDR1 is DFQATT and CDR2 is SNEGSKA (reference sequence). J lost 4 bases, V lost 6 bases, and 5 bases had no gene match.

This clonotype was recorded at least ten times. The V and J genes are TRBV29-1 and TRBJ2-5, with TRBD1 matching 7 bases. Per germline, CDR1 SQVTM and CDR2 ANQGSEA. Trimming removed 5 bases from V and 1 base from J; junction bases left unmatched: 1. The CDR3 covers 12 residues. The CDR3 sequence is CSVRQGQETQYF. The CDR3, as DNA: TGCAGCGTTAGACAGGGCCAAGAGACCCAGTACTTC.

This clonotype was seen many times. This sequence joins TRBV2 and TRBJ2-7, with D possibly being TRBD2 (5 bases). The CDR3 length is 14 residues. The V gene's germline CDR1 is SNHLY and CDR2 FYNNEI. V was cut by 8 bases and J by 2 bases, with 16 bases left in between. The CDR3 DNA follows: TGTGCCAGCGTTAGGACTGCGACTACCTACGAGCAGTACTTC. As protein: CASVRTATTYEQYF.

This clonotype was counted at least ten times. CDR3 in amino acids: CASSPYGVTDTQYF. The DNA of the CDR3 is TGTGCCAGCAGCCCATACGGGGTCACAGATACGCAGTATTTT. V usage is TRBV11-2 and J usage is TRBJ2-3, with TRBD2 as a possible D gene (5 bases). CDR3 length equals 14 residues. Germline CDR1 SGHAT, CDR2 FQNNGV. The germline V and J ends were trimmed by 5 bases and 2 bases, with 11 bases remaining between them. The full variable domain, in which reference TRBV11-2 and TRBJ2-3 provide the parts outside the CDR3, is EAGVAQSPRYKIIEKRQSVAFWCNPISGHATLYWYQQILGQGPKLLIQFQNNGVVDDSQLPKDRFSAERLKGVDSTLKIQPAKLEDSAVYLCASSPYGVTDTQYFGPGTRLTVL.

Comment on this clonotype: The junction and the germline gene differ at one end; a read error may be behind it. V gene TRBV6-6 combines with J gene TRBJ2-4, with D perhaps matching TRBD1 or TRBD2 (5 bases each). Germline V gene lookup returns CDR1 MNHNY and CDR2 SVGAGI (reference sequence). This CDR3 region has 12 residues. The CDR3 sequence is CASSSPRDPPSF. In DNA, the CDR3 is TGTGCCAGCAGTTCGCCCCGGGACCCGCCCTCTTTC.

This clonotype was counted at least ten times. This chain connects TRBV20-1 to TRBJ1-1; a possible D gene is TRBD1 (5 bases). V was pared by 1 base and J by 3 bases, with 9 bases between. CDR1 and CDR2 (germline): DFQATT, SNEGSKA (reference sequence). CDR3 length: 13 residues. The CDR3 DNA sequence: TGCAGTGCTAGAGGGGGCGACCACACTGAAGCTTTCTTT. Protein: CSARGGDHTEAFF.

A remark on this clonotype: A read error may be the cause here, since a much bigger clone is one base away. J is TRBJ2-5 and V is TRBV6-2 or TRBV6-3, with D tentatively TRBD2 (6 bases). The CDR3 covers 13 residues. Germline lookup yields CDR1 MNHEY and CDR2 SVGEGT. The CDR3, as DNA: TGTGCCAGCTGTTACAACAGCGGGGAGACCCAGTACTTC. It specifies CASCYNSGETQYF.

This clonotype occurred many times. The V gene is TRBV5-1, the J gene TRBJ1-4, with D tentatively TRBD1 (6 bases). Germline V gives CDR1 SGHRS, CDR2 YFSETQ. CDR3 length: 15 amino acids. V lost 4 bases and J 7 bases, leaving 17 bases between the germline ends. CDR3 DNA: TGCGCCAGCAGCCCAGTAGTCCCGGACAGTGAAAAACTGTTTTTT. Its protein is CASSPVVPDSEKLFF. The complete variable domain, with remaining parts taken from reference TRBV5-1 and TRBJ1-4, reads KAGVTQTPRYLIKTRGQQVTLSCSPISGHRSVSWYQQTPGQGLQFLFEYFSETQRNKGNFPGRFSGRQFSNSRSEMNVSTLELGDSALYLCASSPVVPDSEKLFFGSGTQLSVL.

This clonotype was detected many times. The chain carries TRBV20-1 and TRBJ1-1; tentatively, D is TRBD1 (6 bases). Trimming took off 5 bases at V and 5 bases at J, with 18 bases between the two ends. The CDR3 totals 14 residues. CDR1 and CDR2 (germline): DFQATT, SNEGSKA (reference sequence). CDR3 amino acids: CSADRLVQYTEAFF. In DNA, the CDR3 is TGCAGTGCTGACAGGTTGGTGCAGTATACTGAAGCTTTCTTT.